This T cell receptor beta chain was documented in a study of blood T cell repertoires in COVID-19. V was pared by 3 bases and J by 5 bases, with 11 bases between. The CDR3 runs to 12 residues. From germline, CDR1 is GTSNPN and CDR2 SVGIG (reference sequence). Here immunoSEQ multiplex PCR was the method, and the copy in TCRdb shows in-frame clones only, minus some. The sample consists of 70,000 to 90,000 clones, over 65% of them appearing once. The V and J genes are TRBV30 and TRBJ2-7, with D possibly matching TRBD2 (5 bases). Sequenced input: peripheral blood. This clonotype was sampled from a human donor in a cohort sampled during active COVID-19. The CDR3 is CAWSPAGDEQYF. The CDR3 DNA reads as TGTGCCTGGAGCCCCGCGGGCGACGAGCAGTACTTC. The full variable domain, completed using reference TRBV30 and TRBJ2-7, is SQTIHQWPATLVQPVGSPLSLECTVEGTSNPNLYWYRQAAGRGLQLLFYSVGIGQISSEVPQNLSASRPQDRQFILSSKKLLLSDSGFYLCAWSPAGDEQYFGPGTRLTVT.